This T cell receptor (beta chain) stems from a study of shared clonotypes between healthy human individuals. Study-wide points: Represented genetic and exposure-history diversity was restricted by having few donors.

Concerning this clone itself: The antigen remains undetermined. This sample includes further DNA sequences coding for the same CDR3.

Terminally differentiated effector memory CD45RA+ cells were excluded by CCR7 positive selection of CD45RO-negative cells. Clones were read by immunoSEQ multiplex PCR, and TCRdb kept only the in-frame ones, dropping some. The sample includes some 2.1 million clones, about 95% of them seen just once. Germline loops: CDR1 SEHNR, CDR2 FQNEAQ (reference sequence). The germline V and J ends were trimmed by 3 bases and 9 bases, with 6 bases remaining between them. The CDR3 length is 11 residues. This clonotype was sampled from a man in his late teens or twenties in good health. The chain joins TRBV7-9 to TRBJ2-1; D might be TRBD1 or TRBD2, each matching 5 bases. Sample: naive CD8+ T cells sorted from blood. The CDR3 bases are TGTGCCAGCAGCTTGGGACCTGAGCAGTTCTTC. Translation: CASSLGPEQFF. The whole variable domain, remainder taken from reference TRBV7-9 and TRBJ2-1, is DTGVSQNPRHKITKRGQNVTFRCDPISEHNRLYWYRQTLGQGPEFLTYFQNEAQLEKSRLLSDRFSAERPKGSFSTLEIQRTEQGDSAMYLCASSLGPEQFFGPGTRLTVL.